Below are 13 T cell receptor beta chains sequenced from a single sample in a study of regulatory and conventional T cells in RAG deficiency. Conventional CD4+ T cells were sorted from blood as CD25-low CD127-high cells. Clones were sequenced by immunoSEQ multiplex PCR, and TCRdb holds only the in-frame ones, with some missing. The top ten hold 0.45% to 0.6% of the sample, which has 45,000 to 50,000 clones, about 87% seen once. The data were also submitted as part of a second study, on regulatory T cells. As reported in that work: The PCR used 52 TRBV and 13 TRBJ primers.

Sequencing was performed on CD4+ effector T cells sorted from blood. These receptor sequences come from a human donor in good health.

The V call is TRBV5-6, the J call TRBJ1-2; D is unclear. CDR3 length: 14 amino acids. The germline CDR1 and CDR2 sequences are SGHDT and YYEEEE. V lost 1 base and J lost 4, with 11 bases in between. The CDR3 sequence is CASSLSAERYGYTF. The CDR3 region has the DNA TGTGCCAGCAGCTTGTCCGCGGAGCGCTATGGCTACACCTTC.

V and J are TRBV30 and TRBJ2-4; 12 nucleotides line up with TRBD2. The germline gives CDR1 GTSNPN, CDR2 SVGIG (reference sequence). The CDR3 has 15 residues. J lost 1 base, V lost 5 bases, and 3 bases had no gene match. The DNA for the CDR3 is TGTGCCTGGGAACTAGCGGGAGGTGCCAAAAACATTCAGTACTTC. It is translated as CAWELAGGAKNIQYF.

The V call is TRBV6-1, the J call TRBJ2-7, with 8 bases that match TRBD2. The V gene's germline CDR1 is MNHNS and CDR2 SASEGT. The CDR3 is 14 residues long. Trimming took 5 bases from V and 3 from J; bases not matched to a gene: 6. The CDR3 region has the DNA TGTGCCAGCAGTCCGAGCGGGGGACACTACGAGCAGTACTTC. Its protein is CASSPSGGHYEQYF.

This chain connects TRBV18 to TRBJ1-5, with D possibly being TRBD1 (5 bases). Germline V gene lookup returns CDR1 KGHSH and CDR2 LQKENI. This CDR3 comprises 20 residues. V lost 3 bases to trimming and J lost 4 bases, with 28 bases between them. The CDR3 loop reads CASSPLPDMRAYMRNQPQHF. The CDR3 DNA reads TGTGCCAGCTCACCTCTCCCGGACATGCGGGCGTACATGAGAAATCAGCCCCAGCATTTT.

V gene TRBV6-5 combines with J gene TRBJ1-5, with a possible D match to TRBD1 (6 bases). Germline V lookup: CDR1 MNHEY, CDR2 SVGAGI. The CDR3 consists of 15 residues. V lost 6 bases and J 3 bases, leaving 15 bases between the germline ends. The CDR3 protein is CASSRGTGNNQPQHF. In DNA form, the CDR3 reads TGTGCCAGCAGCCGGGGAACAGGGAACAATCAGCCCCAGCATTTT.

The chain has TRBV7-9 and TRBJ1-1; unclear D gene. The CDR3 is made up of 14 amino acids. Trimming took off 4 bases at V and 1 base at J, with 10 bases between the two ends. From germline, CDR1 is SEHNR and CDR2 FQNEAQ (reference sequence). This chain's CDR3 is CASSWVSPNTEAFF. The CDR3 DNA reads TGTGCCAGCAGCTGGGTCTCACCGAACACTGAAGCTTTCTTT. The full variable domain, completed using reference TRBV7-9 and TRBJ1-1, is DTGVSQNPRHKITKRGQNVTFRCDPISEHNRLYWYRQTLGQGPEFLTYFQNEAQLEKSRLLSDRFSAERPKGSFSTLEIQRTEQGDSAMYLCASSWVSPNTEAFFGQGTRLTVV.

The V call is TRBV27, the J call TRBJ2-3; TRBD2 agrees at 8 bases. The CDR3 has 13 residues. Trimming removed 5 bases from V and 4 bases from J; junction bases left unmatched: 2. Germline V gene lookup returns CDR1 MNHEY and CDR2 SMNVEV (reference sequence). The CDR3 sequence: CASSRREADTQYF. For the CDR3, the DNA is TGTGCCAGCAGTAGGCGGGAGGCAGATACGCAGTATTTT.

The chain couples TRBV6-5 to TRBJ2-7, with TRBD2 matching 7 bases. V was pared by 7 bases and J by 9 bases, with 9 bases of the junction left unmatched. This CDR3 is built from 12 residues. The V gene's germline CDR1 is MNHEY and CDR2 SVGAGI. Written as DNA, the CDR3 is TGTGCCAGCAAAGAAAGCGGGGCAGGGCAGTACTTC. It translates to CASKESGAGQYF.

This clone was detected only a few times. The rearrangement links TRBV30 to TRBJ2-7; no firm D call. With 0 bases removed from V and 4 bases from J, the gap between germline ends came to 7 bases. This CDR3 is 12 amino acids long. Germline CDR1 and CDR2: GTSNPN and SVGIG (reference sequence). The CDR3 reads CAWSVPSYEQYF. In DNA, the CDR3 is TGTGCCTGGAGTGTGCCCTCATACGAGCAGTACTTC.

The table lists this clone with a few counts. The J gene is TRBJ1-3, the V gene TRBV19; D perhaps matches TRBD1 (5 bases). Germline lookup yields CDR1 LNHDA and CDR2 SQIVND (reference sequence). The CDR3 sequence is 14 residues long. The CDR3 DNA reads as TGTGCTTCGGGACCCTCCTTCTCTGGAAACACCATATATTTT. This gives the protein CASGPSFSGNTIYF.

V gene TRBV7-6 combines with J gene TRBJ2-7; D is ambiguous. Germline CDR1 is SGHVS and CDR2 is FNYEAQ. Deletions cut 5 bases from V and 6 bases from J, with 8 bases between. This CDR3 has 11 amino acids. CDR3 sequence: CASSAGPEQYF. The DNA for the CDR3 is TGTGCCAGCAGCGCCGGGCCCGAGCAGTACTTC.

J is TRBJ1-4 and V is TRBV7-3, with 8 positions matching TRBD1. The CDR3 has 13 amino acids. CDR1 is SGHTA, CDR2 FQGTGA, per germline. The V and J ends lost 5 bases and 8 bases, in that order; junction bases with no gene match: 4. CDR3 nucleotides: TGTGCCAGCAGCCCCACAGGGGGGGAAAAACTGTTTTTT. Translated: CASSPTGGEKLFF.

This chain joins TRBV11-2 and TRBJ1-4; D gene ambiguous. CDR3 length equals 13 residues. CDR1 is SGHAT, CDR2 FQNNGV, per germline. Trimming shortened V by 4 bases and J by 4 bases, and 7 bases separated the two germline ends. In DNA, the CDR3 is TGTGCCAGCAGCTCGGGGTTTAATGAAAAACTGTTTTTT. Protein sequence: CASSSGFNEKLFF.